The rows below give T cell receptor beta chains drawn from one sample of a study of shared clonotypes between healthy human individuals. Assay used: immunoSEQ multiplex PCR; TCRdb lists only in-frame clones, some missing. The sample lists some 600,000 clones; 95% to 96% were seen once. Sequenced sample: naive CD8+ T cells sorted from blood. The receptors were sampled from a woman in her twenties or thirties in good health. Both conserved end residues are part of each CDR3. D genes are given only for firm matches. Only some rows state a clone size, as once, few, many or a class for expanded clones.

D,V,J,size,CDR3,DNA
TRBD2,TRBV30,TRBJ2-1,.,CAWDAGEGYYNEQFF,TGTGCCTGGGATGCGGGGGAGGGGTACTACAATGAGCAGTTCTTC
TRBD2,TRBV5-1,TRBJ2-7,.,CASSSQREASREQYF,TGCGCCAGCAGTTCCCAGCGGGAGGCATCGCGCGAGCAGTACTTC
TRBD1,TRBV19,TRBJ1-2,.,CASSPGTGYGYTF,TGTGCCAGTAGTCCGGGGACAGGGTATGGCTACACCTTC
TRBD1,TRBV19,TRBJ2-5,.,CASRQGAQETQYF,TGTGCCAGCAGACAGGGGGCGCAGGAGACCCAGTACTTC
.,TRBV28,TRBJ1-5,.,CASSLQGRSQPQHF,TGTGCCAGCAGTTTACAGGGGAGGTCTCAGCCCCAGCATTTT
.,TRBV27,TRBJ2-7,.,CASSFQGTAYEQYF,TGTGCCAGCAGTTTCCAGGGTACCGCCTACGAGCAGTACTTC
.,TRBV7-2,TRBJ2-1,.,CASSLSLGGPSYNEQFF,TGTGCCAGCAGCTTGTCCCTAGGCGGTCCCTCTTACAATGAGCAGTTCTTC
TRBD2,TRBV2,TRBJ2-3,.,CASSEGSGLVTDTQYF,TGTGCCAGCAGTGAAGGTAGCGGGTTGGTCACAGATACGCAGTATTTT
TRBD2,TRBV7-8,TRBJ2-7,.,CASSPGRGYEQYF,TGTGCCAGCAGCCCCGGGAGGGGCTACGAGCAGTACTTC
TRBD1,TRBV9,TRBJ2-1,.,CASSYPEDRGNEQFF,TGTGCCAGCAGCTACCCCGAGGACAGGGGAAATGAGCAGTTCTTC
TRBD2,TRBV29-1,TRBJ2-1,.,CSVVVGGYYNEQFF,TGCAGCGTTGTTGTGGGGGGGTACTACAATGAGCAGTTCTTC
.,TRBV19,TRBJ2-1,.,CASSTGNEQFF,TGTGCCAGTAGTACCGGGAATGAGCAGTTCTTC
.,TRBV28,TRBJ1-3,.,CASSFKSTGNTIYF,TGTGCCAGCAGTTTTAAGTCTACTGGAAACACCATATATTTT
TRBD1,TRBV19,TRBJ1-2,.,CASSIEGAEANYGYTF,TGTGCCAGTAGTATTGAGGGGGCTGAGGCTAACTATGGCTACACCTTC
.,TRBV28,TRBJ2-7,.,CASSLFPSRPGYEQYF,TGTGCCAGCAGTTTATTCCCCTCTCGGCCTGGGTACGAGCAGTACTTC
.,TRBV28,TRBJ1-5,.,CASSSWAGDSNQPQHF,TGTGCCAGCAGTTCTTGGGCCGGGGATAGCAATCAGCCCCAGCATTTT
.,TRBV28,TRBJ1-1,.,CASSLYTSNTEAFF,TGTGCCAGCAGTTTATATACGTCGAACACTGAAGCTTTCTTT
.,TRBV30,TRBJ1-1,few,CAWSRSTEAFF,TGTGCCTGGAGTAGGAGCACTGAAGCTTTCTTT
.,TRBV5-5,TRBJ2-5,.,CASRKRGETQYF,TGTGCCAGCAGAAAGAGAGGGGAGACCCAGTACTTC
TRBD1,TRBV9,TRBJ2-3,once,CASSDGQGPDTQYF,TGTGCCAGCAGCGACGGACAGGGTCCAGATACGCAGTATTTT
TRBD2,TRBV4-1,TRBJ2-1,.,CASSQEGLAGSYNEQFF,TGCGCCAGCAGCCAAGAGGGACTAGCGGGTTCATACAATGAGCAGTTCTTC
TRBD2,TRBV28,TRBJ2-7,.,CASSLILAGSYEQYF,TGTGCCAGCAGTTTAATCCTAGCGGGTTCCTACGAGCAGTACTTC
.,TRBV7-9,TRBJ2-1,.,CASSLGTNEQFF,TGTGCCAGCAGCTTAGGGACTAATGAGCAGTTCTTC
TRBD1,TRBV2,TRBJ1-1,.,CASSAGTGSPEAFF,TGTGCCAGCAGTGCCGGGACAGGGTCCCCTGAAGCTTTCTTT
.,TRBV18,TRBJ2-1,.,CASSPRETSSYNEQFF,TGTGCCAGCTCACCACGTGAGACTAGCTCCTACAATGAGCAGTTCTTC
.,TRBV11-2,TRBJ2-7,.,CASSFYQTRESYEQYF,TGTGCCAGCAGCTTTTATCAGACTCGGGAATCCTACGAGCAGTACTTC
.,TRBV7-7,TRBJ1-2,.,CASSPGGQEHYGYTF,TGTGCCAGCAGCCCGGGGGGGCAGGAGCACTATGGCTACACCTTC
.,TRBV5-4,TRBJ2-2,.,CASSSGQSTGELFF,TGTGCCAGCAGCTCCGGACAGTCAACCGGGGAGCTGTTTTTT
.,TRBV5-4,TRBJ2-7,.,CASSLGDSSYEQYF,TGTGCCAGCAGCTTGGGAGACAGCTCCTACGAGCAGTACTTC
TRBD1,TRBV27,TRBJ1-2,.,CATRSVGTGVTGYTF,TGTGCCACCCGCTCTGTGGGGACAGGGGTTACTGGCTACACCTTC
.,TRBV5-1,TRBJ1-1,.,CASSLLGSQEAFF,TGCGCCAGCAGCTTGCTCGGATCCCAAGAAGCTTTCTTT
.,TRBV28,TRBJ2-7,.,CASSQLGYEQYF,TGTGCCAGCAGTCAGTTGGGCTACGAGCAGTACTTC
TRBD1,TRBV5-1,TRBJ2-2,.,CASSPPGTGVSSGSITGELFF,TGCGCCAGCAGCCCTCCCGGGACAGGGGTTTCCAGCGGGTCTATCACCGGGGAGCTGTTTTTT
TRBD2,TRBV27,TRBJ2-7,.,CASTLPPGLTSYEQYF,TGTGCCAGCACCCTTCCGCCGGGACTAACCTCCTACGAGCAGTACTTC
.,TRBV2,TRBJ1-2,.,CASREVSFSGYTF,TGTGCCAGCAGGGAAGTGTCTTTCTCTGGCTACACCTTC
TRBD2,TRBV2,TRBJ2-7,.,CASSAAGAYEQYF,TGTGCCAGCAGTGCAGCGGGGGCCTACGAGCAGTACTTC
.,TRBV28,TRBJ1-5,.,CASRPLWDTHQPQHF,TGTGCCAGCAGGCCCTTATGGGACACCCATCAGCCCCAGCATTTT
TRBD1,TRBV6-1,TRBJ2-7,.,CASSDSFGTAYEQYF,TGTGCCAGCAGTGACTCTTTTGGGACAGCCTACGAGCAGTACTTC
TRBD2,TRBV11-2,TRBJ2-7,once,CASSVDKGLAGDEQYF,TGTGCCAGCAGCGTGGACAAGGGACTAGCGGGAGACGAGCAGTACTTC
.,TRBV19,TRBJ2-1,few,CASRLGPEQFF,TGTGCCAGTAGATTAGGGCCTGAGCAGTTCTTC
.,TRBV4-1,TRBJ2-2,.,CASSQGWGRGTGELFF,TGCGCCAGCAGCCAGGGGTGGGGGAGAGGGACCGGGGAGCTGTTTTTT
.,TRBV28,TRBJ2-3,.,CASSLFIGGSTDTQYF,TGTGCCAGCAGTTTATTCATTGGGGGGAGCACAGATACGCAGTATTTT
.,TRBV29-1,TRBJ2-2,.,CSVDPSTGELFF,TGCAGCGTTGACCCCTCCACCGGGGAGCTGTTTTTT
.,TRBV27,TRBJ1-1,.,CASSLRQVIGVEAFF,TGTGCCAGCAGTTTACGGCAGGTAATAGGAGTGGAGGCTTTCTTT
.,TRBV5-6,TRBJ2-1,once,CASSFGGIWWFF,TGTGCCAGCAGCTTTGGTGGGATCTGGTGGTTCTTC
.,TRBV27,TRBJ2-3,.,CASSLSDLRAGYTDTQYF,TGTGCCAGCAGTTTATCTGACCTCAGGGCTGGTTACACAGATACGCAGTATTTT
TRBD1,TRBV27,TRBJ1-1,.,CASSPRTGTEAFF,TGTGCCAGCAGTCCCCGGACAGGGACTGAAGCTTTCTTT
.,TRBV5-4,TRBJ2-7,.,CASSWGMSYEQYF,TGTGCCAGCAGCTGGGGGATGTCCTACGAGCAGTACTTC
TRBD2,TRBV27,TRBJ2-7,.,CASRPSGGSVYEQYF,TGTGCCAGCAGGCCGTCCGGCGGGAGCGTATACGAGCAGTACTTC
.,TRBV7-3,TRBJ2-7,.,CASSPFLRASLYYEQYF,TGTGCCAGCAGCCCCTTCCTAAGGGCCTCCCTATACTACGAGCAGTACTTC
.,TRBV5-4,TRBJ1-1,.,CASSLYRGQNTEAFF,TGTGCCAGCAGCTTATATCGGGGGCAGAACACTGAAGCTTTCTTT
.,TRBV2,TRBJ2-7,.,CASSEGGPSIYEQYF,TGTGCCAGCAGTGAGGGGGGGCCTTCAATCTACGAGCAGTACTTC
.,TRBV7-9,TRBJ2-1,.,CASSPTGVHEQFF,TGTGCCAGCAGCCCGACTGGAGTCCATGAGCAGTTCTTC
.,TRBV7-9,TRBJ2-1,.,CASRLAYNEQFF,TGTGCCAGCAGGTTAGCCTACAATGAGCAGTTCTTC
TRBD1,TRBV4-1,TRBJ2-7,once,CASSQGSGTALNEQYF,TGCGCCAGCAGCCAAGGGTCTGGGACAGCCCTCAATGAGCAGTACTTC
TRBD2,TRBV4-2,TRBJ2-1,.,CASSQEGAGVDEQFF,TGTGCCAGCAGCCAAGAGGGAGCGGGAGTAGATGAGCAGTTCTTC
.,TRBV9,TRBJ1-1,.,CASSAPQGISLNTEAFF,TGTGCCAGCAGCGCGCCCCAGGGGATCTCCCTGAACACTGAAGCTTTCTTT
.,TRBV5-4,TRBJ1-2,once,CASSLSTGTYTNYGYTF,TGTGCCAGCAGCTTGTCAACAGGGACCTATACTAACTATGGCTACACCTTC
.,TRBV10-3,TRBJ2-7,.,CAISPGRGYEQYF,TGTGCCATCAGCCCCGGACGGGGCTACGAGCAGTACTTC